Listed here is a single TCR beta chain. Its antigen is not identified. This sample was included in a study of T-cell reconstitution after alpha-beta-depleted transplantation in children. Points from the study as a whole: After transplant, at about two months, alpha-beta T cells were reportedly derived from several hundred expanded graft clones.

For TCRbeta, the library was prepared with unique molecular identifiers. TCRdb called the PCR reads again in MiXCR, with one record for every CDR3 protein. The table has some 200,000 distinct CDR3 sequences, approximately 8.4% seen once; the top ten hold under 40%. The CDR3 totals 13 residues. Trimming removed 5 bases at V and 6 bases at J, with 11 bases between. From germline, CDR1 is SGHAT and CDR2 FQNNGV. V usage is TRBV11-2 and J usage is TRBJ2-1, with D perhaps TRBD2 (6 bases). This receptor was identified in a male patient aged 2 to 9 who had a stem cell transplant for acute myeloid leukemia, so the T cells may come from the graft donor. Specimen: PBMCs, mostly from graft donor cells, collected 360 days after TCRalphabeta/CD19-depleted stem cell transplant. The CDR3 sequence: CASSLQRANEQFF. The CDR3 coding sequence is TGTGCCAGCAGCCTACAGCGGGCCAATGAGCAGTTCTTC.